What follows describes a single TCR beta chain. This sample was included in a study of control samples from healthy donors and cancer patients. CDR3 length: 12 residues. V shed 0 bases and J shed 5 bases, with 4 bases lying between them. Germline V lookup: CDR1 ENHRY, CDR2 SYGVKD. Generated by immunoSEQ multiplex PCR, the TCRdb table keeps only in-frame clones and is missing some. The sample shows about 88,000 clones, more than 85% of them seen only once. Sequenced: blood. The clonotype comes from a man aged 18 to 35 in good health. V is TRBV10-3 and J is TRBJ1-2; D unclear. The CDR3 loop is CAISESEYGYTF. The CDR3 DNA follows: TGTGCCATCAGTGAGTCGGAGTATGGCTACACCTTC.